These 15 T cell receptor beta chains came from one sample sequenced in a study of identical twins. TCRdb reprocessed the 5' RACE reads via MiXCR and lists one record per CDR3 protein. The sample carries hundreds of thousands of distinct CDR3 sequences, roughly an eighth recorded once. Separately, the same data were catalogued under a study of yellow fever vaccine responses in identical twins.

Sequencing was carried out using PBMCs. These TCRs come from a woman aged 18-29 years in good health.

V gene TRBV6-1 combines with J gene TRBJ2-7; 10 nucleotides agree with TRBD2. Germline V gene data show CDR1 as MNHNS and CDR2 as SASEGT. With 4 bases clipped from V and 3 bases from J, the junction kept 3 bases outside the gene matches. The CDR3 covers 14 residues. The CDR3 is CASSGVAGGYEQYV. The CDR3 region has the DNA TGTGCCAGCAGTGGGGTAGCGGGGGGCTACGAGCAGTACGTC.

Only a few counts were recorded for this clonotype. The chain uses TRBV24-1 and TRBJ1-6; a weak D match, TRBD1 (5 bases). The ends were cut back, 8 bases at V and 7 bases at J, with 11 bases in the middle. The CDR3 length is 13 residues. The germline CDR1 and CDR2 sequences are KGHDR and SFDVKD. The CDR3 reads CATKEGHNSPLHF. The CDR3 coding sequence is TGTGCCACCAAAGAGGGGCACAATTCACCCCTCCACTTT.

The chain recombines TRBV20-1 with TRBJ2-5, with 12 positions matching TRBD2. Germline V gives CDR1 DFQATT, CDR2 SNEGSKA (reference sequence). With 6 bases clipped from V and 5 bases from J, the junction kept 7 bases outside the gene matches. The CDR3 has 14 residues. DNA of the CDR3: TGCAGTGCAGCCGGACTAGCGGGGTGGGAGACCCAGTACTTC. It encodes CSAAGLAGWETQYF.

This clonotype was detected a few times. This rearrangement joins TRBV19 to TRBJ1-2; no clear D gene. Germline loops: CDR1 LNHDA, CDR2 SQIVND (reference sequence). CDR3 length equals 13 residues. Trimming removed 3 bases from V and 4 bases from J, with 9 bases in between. The CDR3 here is CASSIQRPYGYTF. CDR3 DNA: TGTGCCAGTAGTATCCAGCGCCCCTATGGCTACACCTTC.

The chain has TRBV5-1 and TRBJ2-5, with 8 bases fitting TRBD1. The CDR3 is 16 residues long. V shed 0 bases, J shed 0 bases, and the junction held 4 bases outside the gene matches. In germline, CDR1 is SGHRS, CDR2 YFSETQ. CDR3 sequence: CASSLVGQVYQETQYF. CDR3 coding DNA: TGCGCCAGCAGCTTGGTGGGACAGGTTTACCAAGAGACCCAGTACTTC. Together with reference TRBV5-1 and TRBJ2-5, the CDR3 gives the full variable domain: KAGVTQTPRYLIKTRGQQVTLSCSPISGHRSVSWYQQTPGQGLQFLFEYFSETQRNKGNFPGRFSGRQFSNSRSEMNVSTLELGDSALYLCASSLVGQVYQETQYFGPGTRLLVL.

In its sample, this clonotype was seen a few times. The V call is TRBV12-3 or TRBV12-4, the J call TRBJ1-6; no definite D call. The CDR3 consists of 15 residues. The ends were cut back, 2 bases at V and 7 bases at J, with 12 bases in the middle. The CDR3 DNA reads TGTGCCAGCAGTTTAATGGCGATAGGAAATTCACCCCTCCACTTT. This codes for CASSLMAIGNSPLHF.

This clonotype was observed a few times. The genes are TRBV28 and TRBJ2-7; possibly TRBD1 for D (6 bases). Per the germline V gene, CDR1 is MDHEN and CDR2 is SYDVKM. CDR3 size: 14 residues. Trimming shortened V by 5 bases and J by 6 bases, and 17 bases separated the two germline ends. In DNA, the CDR3 is TGTGCCAGCAGTCCCCATACCCAACAGGGCGAGCAGTACTTC. It specifies CASSPHTQQGEQYF. Looking up the rest from reference TRBV28 and TRBJ2-7 gives the full variable domain: DVKVTQSSRYLVKRTGEKVFLECVQDMDHENMFWYRQDPGLGLRLIYFSYDVKMKEKGDIPEGYSVSREKKERFSLILESASTNQTSMYLCASSPHTQQGEQYFGPGTRLTVT.

V and J are TRBV27 and TRBJ2-1; 10 bases are shared with TRBD2. This CDR3 has 15 residues. The V segment lost 7 bases and the J segment 4 bases; nucleotides outside the gene matches: 7. CDR1 is MNHEY and CDR2 is SMNVEV in the germline V gene (reference sequence). Here the CDR3 reads CASTKLAGLYNEQFF. CDR3 coding DNA: TGTGCCAGCACCAAACTAGCGGGACTATACAATGAGCAGTTCTTC.

The chain has TRBV7-3 and TRBJ2-3, with D hard to call. V lost 0 bases, J lost 0 bases, and 4 bases lay in between. The CDR3 runs 14 residues. In germline, CDR1 is SGHTA, CDR2 FQGTGA. CDR3 sequence (DNA): TGTGCCAGCAGCTTAACGGCCAGCACAGATACGCAGTATTTT. This translates into CASSLTASTDTQYF. The complete variable domain, with remaining parts taken from reference TRBV7-3 and TRBJ2-3, reads GAGVSQTPSNKVTEKGKYVELRCDPISGHTALYWYRQSLGQGPEFLIYFQGTGAADDSGLPNDRFFAVRPEGSVSTLKIQRTERGDSAVYLCASSLTASTDTQYFGPGTRLTVL.

The rearrangement links TRBV7-9 to TRBJ2-1, with 7 bases that match TRBD2. The J segment lost 2 bases and the V segment lost 1 base, leaving 8 bases of the junction unmatched. The CDR3 runs to 17 residues. Germline values: CDR1 SEHNR, CDR2 FQNEAQ (reference sequence). CDR3: CASSLGPAGRPYNEQFF. CDR3 DNA sequence: TGTGCCAGCAGCTTAGGCCCAGCGGGAAGACCCTACAATGAGCAGTTCTTC.

This clonotype has ten or more counts. CDR3 sequence reads: CASSLRRGGSYNEQFF. For the CDR3, the DNA is TGTGCCAGCAGTTTGAGGCGGGGGGGCTCCTACAATGAGCAGTTCTTC. The chain carries TRBV12-3 or TRBV12-4 and TRBJ2-1, with 9 bases fitting TRBD2. The CDR3 runs to 16 residues. J was trimmed by 0 bases and V by 3 bases; bases with no gene match: 3.

This chain connects TRBV7-9 to TRBJ2-3, with TRBD2 as a possible D gene (5 bases). Looked up from germline, CDR1 is SEHNR and CDR2 is FQNEAQ (reference sequence). Trimming pared 4 bases from V and 4 bases from J, leaving 21 bases between. CDR3 length: 17 residues. CDR3 coding DNA: TGTGCCAGCAGCTCGACTGGACTGAAAAAAAGGGCAGATACGCAGTATTTT. Translating gives CASSSTGLKKRADTQYF.

This clonotype occurred a few times. The chain recombines TRBV10-3 with TRBJ2-7; D not resolved. CDR1 is ENHRY and CDR2 is SYGVKD in the germline V gene. CDR3 length equals 11 residues. V dropped 6 bases and J dropped 12 bases, with 15 bases sitting between them. Here the CDR3 reads CAISPNVAMYF. CDR3 bases: TGTGCCATCAGCCCTAATGTCGCCATGTACTTC.

This clonotype has at least ten counts. The V call is TRBV5-5, the J call TRBJ2-4; D is undetermined. The CDR3 length is 16 residues. Trimming pared 4 bases from V and 3 bases from J, leaving 17 bases between. The V gene's germline CDR1 is SGHKS and CDR2 YYEKEE (reference sequence). The CDR3 protein is CASSPYMEFVKNIQYF. The CDR3 coding sequence is TGTGCCAGCAGCCCTTATATGGAATTTGTCAAAAACATTCAGTACTTC.

This clonotype appeared a few times. J is TRBJ2-1 and V is TRBV20-1; 8 bases agree with TRBD2. Germline V gene lookup returns CDR1 DFQATT and CDR2 SNEGSKA (reference sequence). CDR3 length equals 14 residues. In DNA, the CDR3 is TGCATCGGCGGGGGTAGCGGGAAGAACAATGAGCAGTTCTTC. Amino acid sequence: CIGGGSGKNNEQFF.